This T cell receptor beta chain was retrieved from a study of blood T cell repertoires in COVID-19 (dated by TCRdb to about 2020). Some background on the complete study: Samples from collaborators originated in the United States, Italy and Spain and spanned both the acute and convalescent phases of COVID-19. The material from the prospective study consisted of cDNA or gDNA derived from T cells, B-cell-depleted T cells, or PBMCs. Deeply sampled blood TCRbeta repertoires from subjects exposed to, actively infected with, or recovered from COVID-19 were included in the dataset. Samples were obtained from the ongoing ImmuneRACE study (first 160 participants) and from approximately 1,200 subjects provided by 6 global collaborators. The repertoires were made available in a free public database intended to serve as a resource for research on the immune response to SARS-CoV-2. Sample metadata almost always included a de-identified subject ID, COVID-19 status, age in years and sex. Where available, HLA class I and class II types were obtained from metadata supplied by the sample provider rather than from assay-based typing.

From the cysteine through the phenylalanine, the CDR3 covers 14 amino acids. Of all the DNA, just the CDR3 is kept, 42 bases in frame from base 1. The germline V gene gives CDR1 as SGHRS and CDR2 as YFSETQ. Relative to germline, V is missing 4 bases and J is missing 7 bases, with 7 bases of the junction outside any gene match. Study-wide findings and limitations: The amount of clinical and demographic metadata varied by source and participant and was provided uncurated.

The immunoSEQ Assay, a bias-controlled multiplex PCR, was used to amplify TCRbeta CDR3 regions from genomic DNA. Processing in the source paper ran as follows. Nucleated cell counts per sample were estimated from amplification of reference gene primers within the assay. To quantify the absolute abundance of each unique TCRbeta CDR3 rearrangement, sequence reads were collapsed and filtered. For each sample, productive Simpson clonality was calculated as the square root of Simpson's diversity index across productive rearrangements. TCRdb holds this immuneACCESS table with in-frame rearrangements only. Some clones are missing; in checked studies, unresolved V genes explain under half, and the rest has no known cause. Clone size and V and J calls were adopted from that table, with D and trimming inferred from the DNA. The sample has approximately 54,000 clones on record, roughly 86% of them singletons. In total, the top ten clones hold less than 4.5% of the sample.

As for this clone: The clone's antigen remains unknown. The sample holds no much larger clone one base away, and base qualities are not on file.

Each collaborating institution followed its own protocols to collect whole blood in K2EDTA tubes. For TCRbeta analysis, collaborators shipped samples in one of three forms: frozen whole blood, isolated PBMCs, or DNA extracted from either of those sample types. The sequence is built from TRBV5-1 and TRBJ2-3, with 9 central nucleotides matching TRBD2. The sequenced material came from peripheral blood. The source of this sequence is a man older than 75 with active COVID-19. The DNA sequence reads TGCGCCAGCAGCCTGTCGACTAGCGGAAATACGCAGTATTTT. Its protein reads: CASSLSTSGNTQYF. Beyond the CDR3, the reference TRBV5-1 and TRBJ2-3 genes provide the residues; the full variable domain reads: KAGVTQTPRYLIKTRGQQVTLSCSPISGHRSVSWYQQTPGQGLQFLFEYFSETQRNKGNFPGRFSGRQFSNSRSEMNVSTLELGDSALYLCASSLSTSGNTQYFGPGTRLTVL.